These T cell receptor beta chains were read from a single sample in a study of blood T cell repertoires in COVID-19. Assay used: immunoSEQ multiplex PCR; TCRdb lists only in-frame clones, some missing. This repertoire shows 95,000 or so clones, around 87% found once; its top ten account for approximately 18%. Sequenced: peripheral blood. Every receptor here comes from a human donor in a cohort sampled during active COVID-19. CDR3s include the opening cysteine and the closing phenylalanine or tryptophan. A D gene is named only where the DNA matches it firmly. Size is omitted from some rows. Given values are once, few, many or a class for expanded clones.

d_gene,j_gene,abundance,v_gene,CDR3aa,CDR3nt
.,TRBJ1-1,once,TRBV9,CASSALRSMNTEAFF,TGTGCCAGCAGCGCGCTCAGGTCCATGAACACTGAAGCTTTCTTT
.,TRBJ2-1,.,TRBV20-1,CSPYRYNEQFF,TGCAGTCCGTACAGGTACAATGAGCAGTTCTTC
.,TRBJ2-5,.,TRBV7-7,CASSPQGGVETQYF,TGTGCTAGCAGCCCCCAAGGGGGGGTGGAGACCCAGTACTTC
.,TRBJ2-1,.,TRBV12-3/TRBV12-4,CASSLNRWNEQFF,TGTGCCAGCAGTTTAAACAGGTGGAATGAGCAGTTCTTC
TRBD2,TRBJ2-7,.,TRBV6-6,CASSYPPAGGLPYF,TGTGCCAGCAGTTACCCACCGGCGGGGGGCCTGCCTTACTTC
.,TRBJ1-3,.,TRBV7-9,CASSFYGSGNTIYF,TGTGCCAGCAGCTTCTATGGCTCTGGAAACACCATATATTTT
.,TRBJ2-7,.,TRBV7-4,CASSSAGTAAYEQYF,TGTGCCAGCAGCTCGGCGGGGACGGCAGCCTACGAGCAGTACTTC
TRBD1,TRBJ2-7,.,TRBV27,CASSSRAGGYEQYF,TGTGCCAGCAGTTCTAGGGCAGGGGGCTACGAGCAGTACTTC
.,TRBJ2-1,.,TRBV5-1,CASSPEAREQFF,TGCGCCAGCAGCCCGGAGGCCCGAGAGCAGTTCTTC
TRBD1,TRBJ2-5,once,TRBV5-4,CASSSAGGKYF,TGTGCCAGCAGCTCGGCAGGGGGCAAGTACTTC
TRBD1,TRBJ2-1,once,TRBV3-1/TRBV3-2,CASSQDRGLAGYNEQFF,TGTGCCAGCAGCCAAGATAGGGGGCTAGCTGGTTACAATGAGCAGTTCTTC
TRBD2,TRBJ2-7,.,TRBV4-2,CASSLPGEGTYEQYF,TGTGCCAGCAGCCTTCCGGGGGAGGGGACCTACGAGCAGTACTTC
.,TRBJ1-1,.,TRBV6-5,CASTSEPGWDTEAFF,TGTGCCAGCACCTCCGAACCGGGTTGGGACACTGAAGCTTTCTTT
.,TRBJ2-1,.,TRBV29-1,CSVRERGAGANEQFF,TGCAGCGTCCGAGAACGGGGGGCCGGGGCAAATGAGCAGTTCTTC
.,TRBJ2-2,once,TRBV29-1,CSVGPQSGGELFF,TGCAGCGTTGGGCCTCAATCGGGCGGGGAGCTGTTTTTT
.,TRBJ1-2,few,TRBV5-8,CASSLLLNYGYTF,TGTGCCAGCAGCCTCCTACTAAACTATGGCTACACCTTC
TRBD2,TRBJ2-5,.,TRBV9,CASSVGGRAAPQETQYF,TGTGCCAGCAGCGTAGGGGGGAGGGCAGCACCGCAAGAGACCCAGTACTTC
.,TRBJ1-5,.,TRBV14,CASSQEKRGQPNSNQPQHF,TGTGCCAGCAGCCAAGAGAAACGCGGACAGCCTAATAGCAATCAGCCCCAGCATTTT
TRBD1,TRBJ2-1,.,TRBV19,CACTGGLGEQFF,TGTGCCTGTACAGGGGGCTTAGGTGAGCAGTTCTTC
.,TRBJ2-2,few,TRBV15,CATSREMAANTGELFF,TGTGCCACCAGCAGAGAAATGGCAGCGAACACCGGGGAGCTGTTTTTT
TRBD2,TRBJ2-3,.,TRBV5-6,CASSLPGLTTDTQYF,TGTGCCAGCAGCTTGCCGGGACTAACCACAGATACGCAGTATTTT
TRBD1,TRBJ2-1,once,TRBV5-1,CASSPGQGTYNEQFF,TGCGCCAGCAGCCCAGGACAGGGGACCTACAATGAGCAGTTCTTC
.,TRBJ1-5,once,TRBV15,CATSRGQGGGDSNQPQHF,TGTGCCACCAGCAGAGGACAAGGTGGGGGGGATAGCAATCAGCCCCAGCATTTT
.,TRBJ2-7,.,TRBV4-2,CASSQDLQFSYEQYF,TGTGCCAGCAGCCAAGATTTGCAGTTTTCCTACGAGCAGTACTTC
.,TRBJ2-2,.,TRBV28,CASSLPLSLTGELFF,TGTGCCAGCAGTCTACCGCTCTCATTGACCGGGGAGCTGTTTTTT
.,TRBJ2-1,.,TRBV9,CASSPSMNEQFF,TGTGCCAGCAGCCCCAGTATGAATGAGCAGTTCTTC
.,TRBJ1-1,.,TRBV7-8,CASSLLGQTLNTEAFF,TGTGCCAGCAGCTTACTAGGACAGACTTTGAACACTGAAGCTTTCTTT
.,TRBJ1-1,.,TRBV9,CASSVYGGSDTEAFF,TGTGCCAGCAGCGTATACGGGGGTAGCGACACTGAAGCTTTCTTT
TRBD1,TRBJ2-7,.,TRBV10-2,CASSIAGTGLDEQYF,TGCGCCAGCAGTATTGCCGGGACAGGGCTTGACGAGCAGTACTTC
.,TRBJ2-7,.,TRBV19,CASSRGVVGTYEQYF,TGTGCCAGTAGTAGGGGAGTTGTTGGGACCTACGAGCAGTACTTC
TRBD2,TRBJ2-1,.,TRBV11-2,CASSLVRGAGGRPNEQFF,TGTGCCAGCAGCTTAGTAAGGGGTGCGGGGGGGCGACCCAATGAGCAGTTCTTC
.,TRBJ1-1,.,TRBV6-6,CASSYQGLNTEAFF,TGTGCCAGCAGTTACCAGGGCCTGAACACTGAAGCTTTCTTT
TRBD2,TRBJ2-7,.,TRBV5-1,CASSPQGGSSYEQYF,TGCGCCAGCAGCCCCCAGGGAGGGAGCTCCTACGAGCAGTACTTC
TRBD1,TRBJ1-3,.,TRBV3-1/TRBV3-2,CASSPFQGEVGNTIYF,TGTGCCAGCAGCCCATTTCAGGGGGAAGTTGGAAACACCATATATTTT
TRBD1,TRBJ2-1,.,TRBV19,CASTWTGVDNEQFF,TGTGCCAGTACATGGACAGGGGTGGACAATGAGCAGTTCTTC
TRBD1,TRBJ1-5,.,TRBV6-4,CASSEGQVYRPQHF,TGTGCCAGCAGTGAAGGACAGGTATATCGGCCCCAGCATTTT
.,TRBJ2-1,.,TRBV28,CASSPSTGRLMDEQFF,TGTGCCAGCAGTCCATCCACTGGGAGACTTATGGATGAGCAGTTCTTC
TRBD1,TRBJ1-6,.,TRBV29-1,CSVRDSHNSPLHF,TGCAGCGTAAGGGACAGTCATAATTCACCCCTCCACTTT
.,TRBJ1-5,.,TRBV28,CASSYPQGPQHF,TGTGCCAGCAGTTACCCCCAGGGGCCCCAGCATTTT
TRBD1,TRBJ2-7,once,TRBV12-3/TRBV12-4,CASSPDRVEQYF,TGTGCCAGCAGTCCTGACAGGGTCGAGCAGTACTTC
TRBD1,TRBJ2-7,.,TRBV28,CASFGTGGPYEQYF,TGTGCCAGCTTCGGGACAGGGGGTCCCTACGAGCAGTACTTC
TRBD2,TRBJ2-2,.,TRBV5-1,CASSPRRAGGYTGELFF,TGCGCCAGCAGCCCCCGTAGAGCGGGGGGCTACACCGGGGAGCTGTTTTTT
TRBD2,TRBJ2-3,.,TRBV19,CASSIPGLADQYF,TGTGCCAGTAGTATCCCGGGACTAGCGGATCAGTATTTT
.,TRBJ2-7,once,TRBV27,CASSLSWSGEMIYEQYF,TGTGCCAGCAGTTTATCTTGGTCGGGAGAGATGATCTACGAGCAGTACTTC
.,TRBJ1-6,.,TRBV30,CAWRPGSYNSPLHF,TGTGCCTGGAGGCCGGGCTCCTATAATTCACCCCTCCACTTT
.,TRBJ1-6,.,TRBV5-5,CASSLAGDPYNSPLHF,TGTGCCAGCAGCTTGGCAGGGGACCCCTATAATTCACCCCTCCACTTT
.,TRBJ2-3,.,TRBV7-3,CASSLLGLSTDTQYF,TGTGCCAGCAGCTTACTCGGACTGAGCACAGATACGCAGTATTTT
TRBD1,TRBJ1-5,.,TRBV28,CASRLQGGGYSNQPQHF,TGTGCCAGCAGACTACAGGGGGGGGGATATAGCAATCAGCCCCAGCATTTT
TRBD1,TRBJ2-7,.,TRBV5-8,CASSLRDRSHEQYF,TGTGCCAGCAGCTTGCGGGACAGGAGTCACGAGCAGTACTTC
.,TRBJ2-5,.,TRBV5-6,CASTSRGSGTQYF,TGTGCCAGCACGTCCAGGGGTTCAGGGACCCAGTACTTC
.,TRBJ1-1,.,TRBV10-2,CASSQQRNTEAFF,TGCGCCAGCAGTCAACAAAGGAACACTGAAGCTTTCTTT
.,TRBJ1-4,.,TRBV3-1/TRBV3-2,CASSQAKGLRSGNEKLFF,TGTGCCAGCAGCCAAGCGAAAGGACTGAGATCGGGGAATGAAAAACTGTTTTTT
.,TRBJ2-7,few,TRBV6-1,CASSERVGSYEQYF,TGTGCCAGCAGTGAGAGGGTGGGGTCCTACGAGCAGTACTTC
.,TRBJ1-6,.,TRBV6-6,CASSYSQVIPLHF,TGTGCCAGCAGTTACTCGCAGGTTATCCCCCTCCACTTT
TRBD1,TRBJ1-2,.,TRBV29-1,CSVEQGVYGYTF,TGCAGCGTTGAACAGGGGGTCTATGGCTACACCTTC
TRBD2,TRBJ2-2,.,TRBV6-4,CASRAGAYTGELFF,TGTGCCAGCAGAGCGGGGGCCTACACCGGGGAGCTGTTTTTT
.,TRBJ1-5,.,TRBV12-3/TRBV12-4,CASSSEVQPQHF,TGTGCCAGCAGTTCCGAGGTCCAGCCCCAGCATTTT
.,TRBJ1-2,.,TRBV4-1,CASSQERTTGYGYTF,TGCGCCAGCAGCCAAGAGCGGACCACAGGGTATGGCTACACCTTC